This TCR beta chain was sequenced during a study of blood T cell repertoires in COVID-19. Overall study context: Acute and convalescent COVID-19 samples came from the United States, Italy and Spain.

V was clipped by 3 bases and J by 4 bases; unmatched bases: 2. The CDR3 extends over 14 amino acids. Germline V lookup: CDR1 MGHRA, CDR2 YSYEKL. Remarks on this clone: Other DNA variants within this sample encode the same CDR3.

In the authors' methods: Amplification of reference gene primers was used by the study to estimate nucleated cell counts. Repertoires were generated with immunoSEQ multiplex PCR, while TCRdb's copy carries only in-frame clones and drops some. V, J and clone size reflect that table, while D and trimming were determined from the DNA. The sample lists 270,000 or so clones; approximately 91% were seen once. The V and J genes are TRBV4-1 and TRBJ2-7; TRBD2 matches 11 bases. What was sequenced was peripheral blood. The clonotype comes from a woman between 40 and 50 years old who had recovered from COVID-19. CDR3 protein: CASSQTSGTYEQYF. The CDR3 DNA follows: TGCGCCAGCAGCCAGACTAGCGGGACTTACGAGCAGTACTTC.